This paragraph covers one TCR beta chain sequence. Reverse transcription used about 0.45 to 1 ug RNA and random hexamers. TCRdb independently ran MiXCR on the immunoSEQ multiplex PCR reads; one entry per CDR3 protein. The repertoire holds roughly 89,000 distinct CDR3 sequences, with 95% to 97% as singletons. The germline gives CDR1 LNHNV, CDR2 YYDKDF (reference sequence). The CDR3 runs to 14 residues. V was pared by 1 base and J by 7 bases, with 13 bases between. CD8+ and CD4+ T cells were negatively isolated; TEMRA cells were FACS-enriched. This sample was taken from a study of CD8 T cells in Susac syndrome. About the study: Patients with Susac syndrome were therapy-naive, on corticosteroids, or on intravenous immunoglobulin alone at blood draw.

The chain links TRBV15 to TRBJ2-5; the D is unclear. The sequence was obtained from a human donor with Susac syndrome. The specimen sequenced was CD8+ T cells from PBMCs. Here the CDR3 DNA reads TGTGCCACCAGCAGAGGTGCAGGTTCGGGGACCCAGTACTTC. Its protein product is CATSRGAGSGTQYF. The full variable domain, in which reference TRBV15 and TRBJ2-5 provide the parts outside the CDR3, is DAMVIQNPRYQVTQFGKPVTLSCSQTLNHNVMYWYQQKSSQAPKLLFHYYDKDFNNEADTPDNFQSRRPNTSFCFLDIRSPGLGDTAMYLCATSRGAGSGTQYFGPGTRLLVL.